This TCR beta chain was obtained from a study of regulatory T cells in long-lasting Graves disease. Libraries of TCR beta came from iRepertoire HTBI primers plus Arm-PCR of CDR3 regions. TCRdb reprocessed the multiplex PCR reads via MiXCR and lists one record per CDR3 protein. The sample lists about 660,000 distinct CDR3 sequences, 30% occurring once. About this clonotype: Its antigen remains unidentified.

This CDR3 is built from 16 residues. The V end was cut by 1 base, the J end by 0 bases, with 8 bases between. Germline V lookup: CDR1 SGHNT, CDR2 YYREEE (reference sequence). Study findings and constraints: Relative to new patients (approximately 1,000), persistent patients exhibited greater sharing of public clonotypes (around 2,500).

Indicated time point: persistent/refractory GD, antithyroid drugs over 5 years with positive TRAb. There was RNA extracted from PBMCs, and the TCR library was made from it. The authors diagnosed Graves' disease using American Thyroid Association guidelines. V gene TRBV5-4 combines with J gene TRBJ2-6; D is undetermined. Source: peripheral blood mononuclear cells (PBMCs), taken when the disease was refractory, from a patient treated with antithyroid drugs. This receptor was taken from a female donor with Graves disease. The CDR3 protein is CASSLPGASGANVLTF. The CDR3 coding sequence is TGTGCCAGCAGCTTGCCGGGCGCCTCTGGGGCCAACGTCCTGACTTTC.